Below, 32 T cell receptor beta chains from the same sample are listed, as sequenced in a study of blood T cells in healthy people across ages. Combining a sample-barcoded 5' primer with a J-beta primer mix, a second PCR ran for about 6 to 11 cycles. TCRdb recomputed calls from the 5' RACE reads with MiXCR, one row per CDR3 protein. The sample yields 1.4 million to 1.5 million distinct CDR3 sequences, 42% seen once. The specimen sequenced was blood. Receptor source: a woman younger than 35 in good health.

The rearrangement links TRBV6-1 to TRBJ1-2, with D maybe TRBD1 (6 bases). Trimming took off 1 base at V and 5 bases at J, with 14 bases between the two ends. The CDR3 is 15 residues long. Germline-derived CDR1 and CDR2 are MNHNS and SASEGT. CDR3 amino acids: CASSEEGGASYGYTF. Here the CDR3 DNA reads TGTGCCAGCAGTGAAGAGGGGGGCGCGAGTTATGGCTACACCTTC.

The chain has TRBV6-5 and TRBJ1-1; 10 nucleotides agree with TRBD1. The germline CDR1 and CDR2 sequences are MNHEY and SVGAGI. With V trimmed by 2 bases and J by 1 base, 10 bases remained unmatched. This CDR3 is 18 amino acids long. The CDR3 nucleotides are TGTGCCAGCAGTTACCTGCCGGGACAGGGGACCCCGAACACTGAAGCTTTCTTT. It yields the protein CASSYLPGQGTPNTEAFF.

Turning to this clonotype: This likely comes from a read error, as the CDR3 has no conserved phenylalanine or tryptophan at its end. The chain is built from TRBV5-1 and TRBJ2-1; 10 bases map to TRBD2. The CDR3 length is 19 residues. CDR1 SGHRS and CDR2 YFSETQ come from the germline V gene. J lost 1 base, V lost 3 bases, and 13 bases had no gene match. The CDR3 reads CASSSTQYLAGGSYNEQFL. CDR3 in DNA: TGCGCCAGCAGCTCGACCCAATATTTAGCGGGGGGTTCCTACAATGAGCAGTTCTTA.

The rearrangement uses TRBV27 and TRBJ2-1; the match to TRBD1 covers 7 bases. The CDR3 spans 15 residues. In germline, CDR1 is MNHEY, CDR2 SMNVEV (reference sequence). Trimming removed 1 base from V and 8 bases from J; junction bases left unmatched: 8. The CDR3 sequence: CASSLLGQLNDEQFF. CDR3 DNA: TGTGCCAGCAGTTTATTGGGACAGCTTAACGATGAGCAGTTCTTC.

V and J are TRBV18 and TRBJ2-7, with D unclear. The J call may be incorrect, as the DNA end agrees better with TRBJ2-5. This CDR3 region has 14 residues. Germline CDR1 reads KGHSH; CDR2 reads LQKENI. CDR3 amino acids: CASSPPGFEGTQYF. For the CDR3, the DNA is TGTGCCAGCTCACCACCAGGATTCGAAGGGACCCAGTACTTC.

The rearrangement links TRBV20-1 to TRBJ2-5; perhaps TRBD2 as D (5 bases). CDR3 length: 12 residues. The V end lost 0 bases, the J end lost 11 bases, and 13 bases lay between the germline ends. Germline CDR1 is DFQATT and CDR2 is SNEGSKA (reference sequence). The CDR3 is CSARDLSGEQYF. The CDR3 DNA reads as TGCAGTGCTAGAGATCTGAGTGGGGAGCAGTACTTC.

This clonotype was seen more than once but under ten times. CDR3 sequence reads: CASSQDELAGEVGTGELFF. The CDR3 region has the DNA TGTGCCAGCAGCCAAGATGAACTAGCGGGAGAGGTGGGCACCGGGGAGCTGTTTTTT. The chain links TRBV4-2 to TRBJ2-2; 11 bases match TRBD2. V dropped 0 bases and J dropped 4; count of bases not matched to a gene: 10. CDR1 LGHNA and CDR2 YNFKEQ come from the germline V gene. The CDR3 length is 19 residues.

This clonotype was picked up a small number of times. Here the CDR3 DNA reads TGTGCCAGCAGCCAAGATATGGGGATAACGCAGGGCCGAGAGACTGAAGCTTTCTTT. This encodes CASSQDMGITQGRETEAFF. This chain links TRBV3-1 with TRBJ1-1; possibly TRBD1 for D (5 bases). V shed 0 bases and J shed 5 bases, with 25 bases lying between them. Germline-derived CDR1 and CDR2 are LGHDT and YNNKEL (reference sequence). CDR3 length: 19 amino acids.

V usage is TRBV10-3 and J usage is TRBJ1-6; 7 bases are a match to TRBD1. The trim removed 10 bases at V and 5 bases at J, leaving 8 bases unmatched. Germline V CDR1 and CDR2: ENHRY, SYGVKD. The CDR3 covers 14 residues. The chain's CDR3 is CATTGAVDNSPLHF. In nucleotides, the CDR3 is TGTGCCACCACAGGGGCGGTGGATAATTCACCCCTCCACTTT.

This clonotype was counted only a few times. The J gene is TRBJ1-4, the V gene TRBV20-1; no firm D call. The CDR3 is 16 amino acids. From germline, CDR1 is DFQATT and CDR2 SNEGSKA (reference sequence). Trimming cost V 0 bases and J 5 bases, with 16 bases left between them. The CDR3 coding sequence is TGCAGTGCTAGAGATACCGGACGGACGGGGAATGAAAAACTGTTTTTT. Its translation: CSARDTGRTGNEKLFF.

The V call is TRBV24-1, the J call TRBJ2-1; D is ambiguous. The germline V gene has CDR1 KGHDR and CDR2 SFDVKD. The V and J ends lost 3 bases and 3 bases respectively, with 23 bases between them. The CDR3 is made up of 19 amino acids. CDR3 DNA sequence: TGTGCCACCAGTGATCCCCTCACGATCCCCAGCAGAGACTACAATGAGCAGTTCTTC. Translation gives CATSDPLTIPSRDYNEQFF.

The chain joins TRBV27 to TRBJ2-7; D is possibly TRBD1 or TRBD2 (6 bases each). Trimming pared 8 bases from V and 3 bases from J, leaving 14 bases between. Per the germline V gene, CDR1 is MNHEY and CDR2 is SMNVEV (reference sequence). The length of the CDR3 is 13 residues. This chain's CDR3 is CASPRGGFYEQYF. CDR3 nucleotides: TGTGCCAGCCCGCGAGGGGGGTTCTACGAGCAGTACTTC.

The CDR3 DNA reads as TGTGCCAGCAGCTTATCGGCTAGCGGGGGTGGTGAGCAGTACTTC. Its protein is CASSLSASGGGEQYF. The V and J genes are TRBV7-3 and TRBJ2-7, with 10 bases matching TRBD2. Germline lookup yields CDR1 SGHTA and CDR2 FQGTGA. V shed 2 bases and J 7 bases; nucleotides not matched to a gene: 8. The CDR3 sequence is 15 residues long.

The CDR3 DNA sequence: TGCAGTGCTAGAGATACGCGGAGGGATGTCGATGGCTACACCTTC. Its protein is CSARDTRRDVDGYTF. The gene calls are TRBV20-1 and TRBJ1-2; D ambiguous. Germline CDR1 is DFQATT and CDR2 is SNEGSKA (reference sequence). This CDR3 spans 15 amino acids. The V end lost 0 bases, the J end lost 6 bases, and 17 bases lay between the germline ends.

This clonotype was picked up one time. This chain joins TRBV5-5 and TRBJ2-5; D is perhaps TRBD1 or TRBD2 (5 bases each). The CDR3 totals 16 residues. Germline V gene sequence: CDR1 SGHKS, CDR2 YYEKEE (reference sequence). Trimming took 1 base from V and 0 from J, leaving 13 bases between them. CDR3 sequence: CASSLRIGEYQETQYF. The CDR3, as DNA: TGTGCCAGCAGCTTGAGGATAGGGGAGTACCAAGAGACCCAGTACTTC.

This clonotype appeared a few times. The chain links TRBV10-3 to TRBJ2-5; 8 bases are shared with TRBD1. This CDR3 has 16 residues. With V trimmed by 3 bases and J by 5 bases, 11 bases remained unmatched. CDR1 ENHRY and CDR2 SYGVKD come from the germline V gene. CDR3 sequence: CAISDPSTGAGETQYF. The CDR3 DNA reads TGTGCCATCAGTGACCCATCGACAGGGGCGGGCGAGACCCAGTACTTC.

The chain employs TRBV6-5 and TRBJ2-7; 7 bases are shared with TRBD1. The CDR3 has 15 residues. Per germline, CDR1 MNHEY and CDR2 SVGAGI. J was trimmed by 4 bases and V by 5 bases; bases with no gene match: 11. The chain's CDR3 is CASSIDRALRYEQYF. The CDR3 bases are TGTGCCAGCAGTATCGACAGGGCCCTCAGGTACGAGCAGTACTTC.

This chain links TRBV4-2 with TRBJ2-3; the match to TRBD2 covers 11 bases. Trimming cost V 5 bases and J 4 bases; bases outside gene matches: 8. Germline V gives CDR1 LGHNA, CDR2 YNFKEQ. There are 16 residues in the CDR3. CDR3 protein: CASSEPGLADADTQYF. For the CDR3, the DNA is TGTGCCAGCAGCGAACCGGGACTAGCGGATGCAGATACGCAGTATTTT.

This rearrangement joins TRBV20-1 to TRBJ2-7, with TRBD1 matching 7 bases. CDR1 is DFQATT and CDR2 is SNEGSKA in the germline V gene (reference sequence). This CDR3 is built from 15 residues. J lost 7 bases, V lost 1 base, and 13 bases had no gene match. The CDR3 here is CSARVDRGLPLEQYF. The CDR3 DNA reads TGCAGTGCTAGAGTGGATAGGGGGCTGCCTCTTGAGCAGTACTTC.

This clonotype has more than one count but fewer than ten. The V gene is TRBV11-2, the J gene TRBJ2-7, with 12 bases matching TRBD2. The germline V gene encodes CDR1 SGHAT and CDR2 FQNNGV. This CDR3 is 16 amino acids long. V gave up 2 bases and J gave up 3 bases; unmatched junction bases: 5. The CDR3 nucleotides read TGTGCCAGCAGCTTAAAACTAGCGGGAGGTTACTACGAGCAGTACTTC. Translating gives CASSLKLAGGYYEQYF.

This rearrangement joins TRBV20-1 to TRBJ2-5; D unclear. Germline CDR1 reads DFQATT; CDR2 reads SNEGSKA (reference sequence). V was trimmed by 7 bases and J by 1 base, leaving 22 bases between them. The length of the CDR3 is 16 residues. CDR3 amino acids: CSGVARDARSQETQYF. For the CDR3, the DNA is TGCAGTGGCGTTGCTAGGGATGCGAGGAGCCAAGAGACCCAGTACTTC.

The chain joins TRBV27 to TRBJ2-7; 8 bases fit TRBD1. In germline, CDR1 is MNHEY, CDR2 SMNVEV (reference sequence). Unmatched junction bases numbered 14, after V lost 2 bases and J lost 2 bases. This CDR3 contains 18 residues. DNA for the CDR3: TGTGCCAGCAGTTTAGTGCCAAGCGGTCCCAGGGGGCCCTACGAGCAGTACTTC. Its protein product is CASSLVPSGPRGPYEQYF.

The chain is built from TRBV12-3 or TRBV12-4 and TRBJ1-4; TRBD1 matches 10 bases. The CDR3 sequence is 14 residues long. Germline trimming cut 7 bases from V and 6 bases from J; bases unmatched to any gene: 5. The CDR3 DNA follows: TGTGCCAGCACCCGGACAGGGGGGGATGAAAAACTGTTTTTT. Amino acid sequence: CASTRTGGDEKLFF.

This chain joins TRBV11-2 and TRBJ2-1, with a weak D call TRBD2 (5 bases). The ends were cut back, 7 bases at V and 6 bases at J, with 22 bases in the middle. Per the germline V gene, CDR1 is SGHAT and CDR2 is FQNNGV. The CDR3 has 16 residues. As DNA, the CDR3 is TGTGCCAGCACCATCGACGGCGGGTGGATAGGCAATGAGCAGTTCTTC. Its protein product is CASTIDGGWIGNEQFF.

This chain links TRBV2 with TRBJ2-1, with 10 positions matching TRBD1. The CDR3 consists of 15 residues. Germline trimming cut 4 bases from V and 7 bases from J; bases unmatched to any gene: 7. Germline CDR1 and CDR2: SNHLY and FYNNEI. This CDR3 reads CASSVTGTGANEQFF. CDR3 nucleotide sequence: TGTGCCAGCAGTGTAACCGGGACAGGGGCTAATGAGCAGTTCTTC.

The CDR3 nucleotides are TGTGCCAGCAGCCCACTACCCCCAGGGGGAGGAGATACGCAGTATTTT. This translates into CASSPLPPGGGDTQYF. This rearrangement joins TRBV7-2 to TRBJ2-3; tentative D call: TRBD1 (7 bases). CDR3 length equals 16 residues. Germline V CDR1 and CDR2: SGHTA, FQGNSA. V was clipped by 5 bases and J by 5 bases, with 20 bases between them.

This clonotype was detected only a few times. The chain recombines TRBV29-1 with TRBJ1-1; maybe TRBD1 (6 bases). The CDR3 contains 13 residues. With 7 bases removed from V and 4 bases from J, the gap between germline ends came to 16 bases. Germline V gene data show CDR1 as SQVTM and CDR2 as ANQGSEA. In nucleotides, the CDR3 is TGCAGCGCCGGAGGGGGGACAATCACTGAAGCTTTCTTT. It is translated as CSAGGGTITEAFF.

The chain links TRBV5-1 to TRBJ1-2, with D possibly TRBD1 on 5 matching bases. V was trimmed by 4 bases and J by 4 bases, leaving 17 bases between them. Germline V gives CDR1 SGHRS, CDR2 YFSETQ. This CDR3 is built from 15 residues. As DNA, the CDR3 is TGCGCCAGCAGCCACATATCGGGGGGGTCCTATGGCTACACCTTC. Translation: CASSHISGGSYGYTF.

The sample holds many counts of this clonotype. In DNA form, the CDR3 reads TGCAGCGTTGAAGGAGGGGGAGAGACCCAGTACTTC. It yields the protein CSVEGGGETQYF. This rearrangement joins TRBV29-1 to TRBJ2-5, with D maybe TRBD1 (6 bases). The CDR3 sequence is 12 residues long. V lost 1 base, J lost 4 bases, and 7 bases lay in between. Germline V gives CDR1 SQVTM, CDR2 ANQGSEA.

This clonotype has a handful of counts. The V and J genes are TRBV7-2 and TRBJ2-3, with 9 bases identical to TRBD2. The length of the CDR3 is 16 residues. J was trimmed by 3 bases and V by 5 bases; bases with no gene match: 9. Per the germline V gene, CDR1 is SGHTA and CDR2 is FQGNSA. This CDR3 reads CASSETSGSLTDTQYF. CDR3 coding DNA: TGTGCCAGCAGCGAGACTAGCGGAAGTTTAACAGATACGCAGTATTTT.

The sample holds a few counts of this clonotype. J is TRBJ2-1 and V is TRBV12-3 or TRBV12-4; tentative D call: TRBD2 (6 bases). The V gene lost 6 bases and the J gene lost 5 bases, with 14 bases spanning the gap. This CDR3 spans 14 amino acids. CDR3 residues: CASSYAGLNNEQFF. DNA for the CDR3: TGTGCCAGCAGCTACGCGGGACTCAACAATGAGCAGTTCTTC.

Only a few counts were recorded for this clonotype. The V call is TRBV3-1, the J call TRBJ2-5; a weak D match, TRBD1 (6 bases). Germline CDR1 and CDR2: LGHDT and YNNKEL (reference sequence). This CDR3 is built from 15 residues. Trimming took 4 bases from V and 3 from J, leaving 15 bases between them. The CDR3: CASSPWGHGEETQYF. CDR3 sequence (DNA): TGTGCCAGCAGCCCCTGGGGACACGGGGAAGAGACCCAGTACTTC.